The text below deals with one T cell receptor beta chain. The data derive from a study of beta chain features in type 1 diabetes. Stem cell-like memory, regulatory, central memory and naive CD4+ cells were sorted via CD45RO/CCR7/CD25/CD127/CD95/CD27. Expressed TCRB transcripts got sequenced, as all isolated RNA was reverse transcribed. Mean read depth for naive, central memory and regulatory T cell samples was around 3.8 million reads. Sequencing was performed with immunoSEQ multiplex PCR; in TCRdb, only in-frame clones are kept and a portion is missing. The sample has 160,000 or so clones; approximately 12% are singletons. With V trimmed by 2 bases and J by 5 bases, 10 bases remained unmatched. Germline V lookup: CDR1 ENHRY, CDR2 SYGVKD. The CDR3 is 16 amino acids.

The chain uses TRBV10-3 and TRBJ2-3; 7 nucleotides align to TRBD1. This sequence originates from a man younger than 30 in good health. Sequencing used central memory CD4+ T cells from blood. The CDR3 sequence is CAISEPPGTEIDTQYF. The CDR3, as DNA: TGTGCCATCAGTGAGCCTCCCGGGACAGAGATAGATACGCAGTATTTT.